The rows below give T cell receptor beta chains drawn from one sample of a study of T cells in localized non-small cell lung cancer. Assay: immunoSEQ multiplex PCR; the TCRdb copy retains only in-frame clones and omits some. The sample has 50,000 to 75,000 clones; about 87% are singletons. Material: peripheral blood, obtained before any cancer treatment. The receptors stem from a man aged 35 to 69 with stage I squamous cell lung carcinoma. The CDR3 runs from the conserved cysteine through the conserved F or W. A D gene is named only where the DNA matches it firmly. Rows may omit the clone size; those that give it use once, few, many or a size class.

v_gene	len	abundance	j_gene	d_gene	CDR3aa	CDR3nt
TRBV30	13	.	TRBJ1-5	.	CAWSARGNQPQHF	TGTGCCTGGAGTGCGCGGGGAAATCAGCCCCAGCATTTT
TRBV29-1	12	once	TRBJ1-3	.	CSVREDGNTIYF	TGCAGCGTTCGTGAAGATGGAAACACCATATATTTT
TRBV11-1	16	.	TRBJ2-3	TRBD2	CASSRGLAGETDTQYF	TGTGCCAGCAGCCGGGGACTAGCGGGAGAGACAGATACGCAGTATTTT
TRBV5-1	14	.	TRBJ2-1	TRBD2	CASSLDRGVTEQFF	TGCGCCAGCAGCTTGGATCGGGGGGTAACTGAGCAGTTCTTC
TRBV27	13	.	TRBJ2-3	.	CASRPMGQHTQYF	TGTGCCAGCAGGCCCATGGGGCAACACACGCAGTATTTT
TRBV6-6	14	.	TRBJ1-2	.	CASSSLLTNYGYTF	TGTGCCAGCAGTTCCCTCTTAACCAACTATGGCTACACCTTC
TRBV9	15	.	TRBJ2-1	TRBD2	CASSPGLGLGDEQFF	TGTGCCAGCAGCCCAGGACTAGGGCTGGGCGATGAGCAGTTCTTC
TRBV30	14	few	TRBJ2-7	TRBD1	CAWRGDRGRYEQYF	TGTGCCTGGAGAGGGGACAGGGGGCGTTACGAGCAGTACTTC
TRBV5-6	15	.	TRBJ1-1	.	CASSLPGAVNTEAFF	TGTGCCAGCAGCTTGCCCGGGGCAGTGAACACTGAAGCTTTCTTT
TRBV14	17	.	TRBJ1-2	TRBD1	CASSQDGGTGTLSGYTF	TGTGCCAGCAGCCAAGACGGAGGGACAGGGACCCTTAGTGGCTACACCTTC